Listed below are T cell receptor beta chains from one sample, sequenced in a study of T-cell reconstitution after alpha-beta-depleted transplantation in children. Each CDR3 protein is one row after TCRdb ran MiXCR on the PCR reads. Here the sample spans a few hundred thousand distinct CDR3 sequences, over 20% being singletons. This specimen consisted of PBMCs, obtained before TCRalphabeta/CD19-depleted stem cell transplant. The receptors were sampled from a boy younger than two with Wiskott-Aldrich syndrome, due to receive a stem cell transplant. CDR3s include the opening cysteine and the closing phenylalanine or tryptophan. A D gene is named only where the DNA matches it firmly. Part of the rows lack a size; the others show once, few, many or a class for expanded clones.

TRBJ1-5 | TRBV20-1 | - | - | TGCAGTGCTAGAGGCCTCGGGGAGGGCTATAGCAATCAGCCCCAGCATTTT | CSARGLGEGYSNQPQHF
TRBJ2-1 | TRBV7-2 | - | few | TGTGCCAGCAGCCTCTGGCAGGACCGACCCCATTACAATGAGCAGTTCTTC | CASSLWQDRPHYNEQFF
TRBJ1-2 | TRBV25-1 | - | few | TGTGCCAGCAGTGAATTCGGGCTGGGAGGTGGCTACACCTTC | CASSEFGLGGGYTF
TRBJ2-3 | TRBV6-1 | - | - | TGTGCCAGCCTTTGGACTCTGGGGGCCACAGATACGCAGTATTTT | CASLWTLGATDTQYF
TRBJ2-1 | TRBV9 | TRBD2 | few | TGTGCCAGCAGCGTAGTAGGCGGGAGTAACAATGAGCAGTTCTTC | CASSVVGGSNNEQFF
TRBJ1-4 | TRBV20-1 | - | few | TGCAGTGCTAGTGGCCAGGGGAATGAAAAACTGTTTTTT | CSASGQGNEKLFF
TRBJ2-7 | TRBV11-2 | - | few | TGTGCCAGCAGCCCCAGGACAGCCTACGAGCAGTACTTC | CASSPRTAYEQYF
TRBJ2-7 | TRBV7-3 | - | - | TGTGCCAGCAGCCTCCGTTGGAATCTCGAGCAGTACTTC | CASSLRWNLEQYF
TRBJ2-1 | TRBV29-1 | TRBD2 | many | TGCAGCGTTGTCAGCGGGAGCTCCTACAATGAGCAGTTCTTC | CSVVSGSSYNEQFF
TRBJ2-7 | TRBV20-1 | - | - | TGCAGTGCTCCTCGGGAAGCAACCGAGCAGTACTTC | CSAPREATEQYF
TRBJ2-7 | TRBV5-1 | - | many | TGCGCCAGCAGCTGGGACGGATCCTACGAGCAGTACTTC | CASSWDGSYEQYF
TRBJ2-1 | TRBV7-2 | TRBD2 | - | TGTGCCAGCAGCACTAAGCGGGAGGGGTCCTACAATGAGCAGTTCTTC | CASSTKREGSYNEQFF
TRBJ2-1 | TRBV20-1 | TRBD2 | - | TGCAGTGCTACAACGGGACTAGCGGGAGATGAGCAGTTCTTC | CSATTGLAGDEQFF
TRBJ2-1 | TRBV7-2 | - | - | TGTGCCAGCAGCTTAGACGCGGGTAACAATGAGCAGTTCTTC | CASSLDAGNNEQFF
TRBJ2-1 | TRBV19 | TRBD2 | - | TGTGCCAGTAGTATAAGGGCTAGCGGGATCGATGAGCAGTTCTTC | CASSIRASGIDEQFF